These T cell receptor beta chains were read from a single sample in a study of cytomegalovirus exposure and HLA in healthy donors. Sequencing used immunoSEQ multiplex PCR; TCRdb keeps in-frame clones, though not all of them. The sample includes fewer than 250,000 clones, roughly three quarters of them seen just once. The specimen sequenced was PBMCs. All receptors derive from a woman younger than 35 in good health and CMV-seronegative. The conserved cysteine and the conserved F or W are not part of the CDR3 here.

j_call,v_call,cdr3_aa
TRBJ2-7,TRBV5-6,ASSLVGGDDEQY
TRBJ1-1,TRBV7-9,SSSSDRGTEAF
TRBJ2-5,TRBV28,ASSSRQGQETQY
TRBJ1-1,TRBV7-6,ASSLVSERLGAEAF
TRBJ2-1,TRBV30,AWGGGTYNEQF
TRBJ1-1,TRBV6-6,ASRGQGGTEAF
TRBJ1-2,TRBV28,AWGQGNYGYT
TRBJ1-2,TRBV28,ASTDSGKGYT
TRBJ1-1,TRBV29-1,NSTGDTEAF
TRBJ1-1,TRBV29-1,SVDWGLEAF
TRBJ1-5,TRBV28,ASSLVEQGNQPQH
TRBJ1-1,TRBV19,ASNLQGALNTEAF
TRBJ2-7,TRBV4-1,ASSLLDGTGWNEQY
TRBJ2-7,TRBV29-1,SVVRGGEQY
TRBJ1-6,TRBV5-6,ASSLGDRVQSPLH
TRBJ1-2,TRBV5-4,ASSPGGQGAYYGYT
TRBJ2-7,TRBV10-1,ASSSGTTYEQY
TRBJ1-2,TRBV30,AWSPNQVPYGYT
TRBJ1-1,TRBV2,ASSGEAEAF
TRBJ2-7,TRBV28,ASSLLAGQAYEQY
TRBJ2-7,TRBV19,ASSGGRGYEQY
TRBJ1-2,TRBV5-4,ASSLDRQNYGYT
TRBJ1-4,TRBV7-9,ASSHRDRLEKLF
TRBJ1-2,TRBV19,ASSPLDRYYGYT
TRBJ2-1,TRBV20-1,SARLVNEQF
TRBJ2-7,TRBV13,ASSSGQPTSYEQY
TRBJ2-7,TRBV2,ASSEVAGESYEQY
TRBJ2-7,TRBV7-2,ASSSGLAGRYEQY
TRBJ2-7,TRBV25-1,ASSEYFSGYEQY